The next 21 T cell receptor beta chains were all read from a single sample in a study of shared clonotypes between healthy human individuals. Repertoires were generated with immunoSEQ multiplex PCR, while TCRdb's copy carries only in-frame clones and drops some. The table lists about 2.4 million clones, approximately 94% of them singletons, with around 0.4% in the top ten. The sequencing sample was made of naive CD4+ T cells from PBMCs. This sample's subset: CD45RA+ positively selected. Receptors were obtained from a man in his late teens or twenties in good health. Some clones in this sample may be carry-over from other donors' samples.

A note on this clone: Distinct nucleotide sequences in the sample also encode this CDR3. In DNA form, the CDR3 reads TGTGCCAGCAGCTCCAACTATGGCTACACCTTC. Its translation: CASSSNYGYTF. The J gene is TRBJ1-2, the V gene TRBV28, with D unresolved. Germline CDR1 and CDR2: MDHEN and SYDVKM. The CDR3 length is 11 residues. The V end was cut by 6 bases, the J end by 2 bases, with 4 bases between.

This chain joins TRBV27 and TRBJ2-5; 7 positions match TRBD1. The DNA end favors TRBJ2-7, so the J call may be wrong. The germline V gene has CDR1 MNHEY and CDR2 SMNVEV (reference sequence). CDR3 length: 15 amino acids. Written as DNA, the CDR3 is TGTGCCAGCAGTCTTGACAGGGCGGTCCGTTACGAGCAGTACTTC. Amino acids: CASSLDRAVRYEQYF.

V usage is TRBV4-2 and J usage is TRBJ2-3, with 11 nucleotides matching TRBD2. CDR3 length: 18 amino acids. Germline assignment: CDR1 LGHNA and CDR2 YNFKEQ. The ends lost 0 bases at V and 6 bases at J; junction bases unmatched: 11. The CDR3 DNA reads TGTGCCAGCAGCCAAGAATTGGGCCTAGCGGGAGGCTCCGATACGCAGTATTTT. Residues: CASSQELGLAGGSDTQYF.

CDR3 sequence reads: CAWSGGTGGETDTQYF. CDR3 in DNA: TGTGCCTGGAGTGGGGGGACAGGGGGCGAGACAGATACGCAGTATTTT. The V call is TRBV30, the J call TRBJ2-3; 12 bases fit TRBD1. V was clipped by 1 base and J by 3 bases; unmatched bases: 5. The germline V gene has CDR1 GTSNPN and CDR2 SVGIG (reference sequence). The CDR3 length is 16 residues. The variable domain in full, completed from reference TRBV30 and TRBJ2-3, reads SQTIHQWPATLVQPVGSPLSLECTVEGTSNPNLYWYRQAAGRGLQLLFYSVGIGQISSEVPQNLSASRPQDRQFILSSKKLLLSDSGFYLCAWSGGTGGETDTQYFGPGTRLTVL.

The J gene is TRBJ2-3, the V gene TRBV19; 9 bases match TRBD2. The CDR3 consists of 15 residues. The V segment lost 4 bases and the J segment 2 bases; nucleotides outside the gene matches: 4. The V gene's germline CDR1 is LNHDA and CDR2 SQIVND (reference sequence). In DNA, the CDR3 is TGTGCCAGTAGTACCCTAGCGGGACCCACAGATACGCAGTATTTT. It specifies CASSTLAGPTDTQYF.

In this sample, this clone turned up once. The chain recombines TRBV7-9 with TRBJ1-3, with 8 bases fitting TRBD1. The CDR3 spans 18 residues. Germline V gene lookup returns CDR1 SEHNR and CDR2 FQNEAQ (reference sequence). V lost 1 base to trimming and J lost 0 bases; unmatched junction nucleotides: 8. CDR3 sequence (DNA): TGTGCCAGCAGCTTAGGGGTTGGGGACAGGACCTCTGGAAACACCATATATTTT. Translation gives CASSLGVGDRTSGNTIYF.

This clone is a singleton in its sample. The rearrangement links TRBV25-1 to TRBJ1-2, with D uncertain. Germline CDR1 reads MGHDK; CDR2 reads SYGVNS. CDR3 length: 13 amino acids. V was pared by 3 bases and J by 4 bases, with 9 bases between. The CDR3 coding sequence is TGTGCCAGCAGTGACCCCAGAAGCTATGGCTACACCTTC. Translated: CASSDPRSYGYTF.

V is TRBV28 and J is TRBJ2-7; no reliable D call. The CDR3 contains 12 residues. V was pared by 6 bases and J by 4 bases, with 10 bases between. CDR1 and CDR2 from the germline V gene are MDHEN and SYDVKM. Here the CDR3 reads CASSRPGYEQYF. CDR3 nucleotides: TGTGCCAGCAGCCGCCCTGGATACGAGCAGTACTTC.

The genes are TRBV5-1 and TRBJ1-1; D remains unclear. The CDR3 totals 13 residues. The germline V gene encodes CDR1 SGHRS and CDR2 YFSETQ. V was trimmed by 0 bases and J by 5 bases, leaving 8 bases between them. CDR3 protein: CASSLAAETEAFF. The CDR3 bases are TGCGCCAGCAGCTTGGCGGCAGAGACTGAAGCTTTCTTT.

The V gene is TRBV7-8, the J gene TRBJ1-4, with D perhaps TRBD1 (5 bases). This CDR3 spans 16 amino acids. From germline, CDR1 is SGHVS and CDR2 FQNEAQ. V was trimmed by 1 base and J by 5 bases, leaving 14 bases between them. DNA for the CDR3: TGTGCCAGCAGCTTAGTTTCCAGGGTTGGGAATGAAAAACTGTTTTTT. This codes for CASSLVSRVGNEKLFF.

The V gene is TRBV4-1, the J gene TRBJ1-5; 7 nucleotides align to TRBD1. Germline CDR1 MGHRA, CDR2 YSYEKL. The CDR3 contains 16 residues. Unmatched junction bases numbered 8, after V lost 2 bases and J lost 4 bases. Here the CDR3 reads CASSQKMGQRNQPQHF. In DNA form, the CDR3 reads TGCGCCAGCAGCCAAAAAATGGGACAGCGTAATCAGCCCCAGCATTTT.

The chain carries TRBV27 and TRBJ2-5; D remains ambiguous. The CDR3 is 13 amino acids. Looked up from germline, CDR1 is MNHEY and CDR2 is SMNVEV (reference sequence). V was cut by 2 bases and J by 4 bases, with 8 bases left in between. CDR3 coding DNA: TGTGCCAGCAGTTTAGGAGCCGTAGAGACCCAGTACTTC. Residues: CASSLGAVETQYF.

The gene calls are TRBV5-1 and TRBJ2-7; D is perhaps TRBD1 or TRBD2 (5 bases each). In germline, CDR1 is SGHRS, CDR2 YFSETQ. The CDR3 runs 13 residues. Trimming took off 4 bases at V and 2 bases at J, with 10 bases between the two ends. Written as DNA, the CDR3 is TGCGCCAGCAGCCGGGACGCACCCTACGAGCAGTACTTC. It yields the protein CASSRDAPYEQYF.

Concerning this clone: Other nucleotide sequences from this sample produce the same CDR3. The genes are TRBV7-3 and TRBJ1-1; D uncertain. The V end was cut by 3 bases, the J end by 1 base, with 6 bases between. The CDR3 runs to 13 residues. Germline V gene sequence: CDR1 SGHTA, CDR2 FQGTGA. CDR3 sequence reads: CASSFGGNTEAFF. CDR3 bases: TGTGCCAGCAGCTTTGGCGGGAACACTGAAGCTTTCTTT. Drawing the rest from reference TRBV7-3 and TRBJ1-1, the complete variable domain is GAGVSQTPSNKVTEKGKYVELRCDPISGHTALYWYRQSLGQGPEFLIYFQGTGAADDSGLPNDRFFAVRPEGSVSTLKIQRTERGDSAVYLCASSFGGNTEAFFGQGTRLTVV.

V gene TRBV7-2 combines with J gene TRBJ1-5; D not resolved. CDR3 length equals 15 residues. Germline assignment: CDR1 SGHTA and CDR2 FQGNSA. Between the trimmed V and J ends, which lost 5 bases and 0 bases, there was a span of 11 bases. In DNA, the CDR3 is TGTGCCAGCAGCCTCCGGATCAATAGCAATCAGCCCCAGCATTTT. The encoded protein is CASSLRINSNQPQHF.

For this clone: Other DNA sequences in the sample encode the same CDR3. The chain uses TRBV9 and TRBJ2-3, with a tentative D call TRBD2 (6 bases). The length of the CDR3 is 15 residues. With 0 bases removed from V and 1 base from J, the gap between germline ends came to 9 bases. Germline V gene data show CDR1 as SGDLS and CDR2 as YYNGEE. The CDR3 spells CASSVVTGGTDTQYF. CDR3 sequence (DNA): TGTGCCAGCAGCGTAGTCACGGGAGGCACAGATACGCAGTATTTT.

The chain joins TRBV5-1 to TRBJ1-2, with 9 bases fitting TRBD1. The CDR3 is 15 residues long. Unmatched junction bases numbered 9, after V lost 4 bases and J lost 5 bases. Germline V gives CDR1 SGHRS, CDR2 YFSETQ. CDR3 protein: CASSPVGGTGYGYTF. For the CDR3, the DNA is TGCGCCAGCAGCCCGGTGGGGGGGACAGGGTATGGCTACACCTTC.

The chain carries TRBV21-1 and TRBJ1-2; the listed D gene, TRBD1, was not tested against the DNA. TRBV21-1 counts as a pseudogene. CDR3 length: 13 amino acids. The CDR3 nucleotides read TGTGCCAGCAGCACCCGGGACAGGGTTGGCTACACCTTC. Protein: CASSTRDRVGYTF.

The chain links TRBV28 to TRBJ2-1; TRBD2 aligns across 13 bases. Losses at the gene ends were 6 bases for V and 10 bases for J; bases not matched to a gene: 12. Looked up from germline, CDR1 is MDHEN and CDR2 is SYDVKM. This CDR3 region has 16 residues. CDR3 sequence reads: CASSSSGLAGFREQFF. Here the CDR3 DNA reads TGTGCCAGCAGCTCCTCGGGACTAGCGGGATTCAGGGAGCAGTTCTTC.

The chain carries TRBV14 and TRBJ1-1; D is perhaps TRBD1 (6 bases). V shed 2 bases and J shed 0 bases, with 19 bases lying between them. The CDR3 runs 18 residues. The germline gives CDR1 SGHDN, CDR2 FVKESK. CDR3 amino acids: CASSQSGTGSPMNTEAFF. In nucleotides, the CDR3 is TGTGCCAGCAGCCAATCGGGTACAGGGTCCCCCATGAACACTGAAGCTTTCTTT.

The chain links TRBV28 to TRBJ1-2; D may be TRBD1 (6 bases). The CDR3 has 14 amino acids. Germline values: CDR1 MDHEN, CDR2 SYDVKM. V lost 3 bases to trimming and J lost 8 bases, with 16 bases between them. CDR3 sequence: CASSLIAGESGYTF. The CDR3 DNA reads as TGTGCCAGCAGTTTGATCGCAGGGGAATCGGGCTACACCTTC.